This T cell receptor (beta chain) emerged from a study of glioma-infiltrating T cells after dendritic cell vaccination. At the level of the study: Glioblastoma patients came from Phase I and II dendritic cell vaccination trials. Monocyte-derived dendritic cells, cultured approximately seven days with IL-4 and GM-CSF, were pulsed with autologous tumor lysate.

TCRB CDR3 was amplified from 2 ug genomic DNA or less. TCRdb keeps only in-frame clones here, not all; method: immunoSEQ multiplex PCR. The table shows about 96,000 clones, with 79% occurring only once. This CDR3 has 12 amino acids. Per germline, CDR1 MDHEN and CDR2 SYDVKM. V dropped 8 bases and J dropped 7; count of bases not matched to a gene: 8. The specimen was blood, collected before dendritic cell vaccination. The genes are TRBV28 and TRBJ2-7; TRBD1 aligns across 7 bases. This sequence originates from a human donor with glioblastoma. DNA for the CDR3: TGTGCCAGCCGACAGGGAATGTGGGAGCAGTACTTC. As protein: CASRQGMWEQYF.